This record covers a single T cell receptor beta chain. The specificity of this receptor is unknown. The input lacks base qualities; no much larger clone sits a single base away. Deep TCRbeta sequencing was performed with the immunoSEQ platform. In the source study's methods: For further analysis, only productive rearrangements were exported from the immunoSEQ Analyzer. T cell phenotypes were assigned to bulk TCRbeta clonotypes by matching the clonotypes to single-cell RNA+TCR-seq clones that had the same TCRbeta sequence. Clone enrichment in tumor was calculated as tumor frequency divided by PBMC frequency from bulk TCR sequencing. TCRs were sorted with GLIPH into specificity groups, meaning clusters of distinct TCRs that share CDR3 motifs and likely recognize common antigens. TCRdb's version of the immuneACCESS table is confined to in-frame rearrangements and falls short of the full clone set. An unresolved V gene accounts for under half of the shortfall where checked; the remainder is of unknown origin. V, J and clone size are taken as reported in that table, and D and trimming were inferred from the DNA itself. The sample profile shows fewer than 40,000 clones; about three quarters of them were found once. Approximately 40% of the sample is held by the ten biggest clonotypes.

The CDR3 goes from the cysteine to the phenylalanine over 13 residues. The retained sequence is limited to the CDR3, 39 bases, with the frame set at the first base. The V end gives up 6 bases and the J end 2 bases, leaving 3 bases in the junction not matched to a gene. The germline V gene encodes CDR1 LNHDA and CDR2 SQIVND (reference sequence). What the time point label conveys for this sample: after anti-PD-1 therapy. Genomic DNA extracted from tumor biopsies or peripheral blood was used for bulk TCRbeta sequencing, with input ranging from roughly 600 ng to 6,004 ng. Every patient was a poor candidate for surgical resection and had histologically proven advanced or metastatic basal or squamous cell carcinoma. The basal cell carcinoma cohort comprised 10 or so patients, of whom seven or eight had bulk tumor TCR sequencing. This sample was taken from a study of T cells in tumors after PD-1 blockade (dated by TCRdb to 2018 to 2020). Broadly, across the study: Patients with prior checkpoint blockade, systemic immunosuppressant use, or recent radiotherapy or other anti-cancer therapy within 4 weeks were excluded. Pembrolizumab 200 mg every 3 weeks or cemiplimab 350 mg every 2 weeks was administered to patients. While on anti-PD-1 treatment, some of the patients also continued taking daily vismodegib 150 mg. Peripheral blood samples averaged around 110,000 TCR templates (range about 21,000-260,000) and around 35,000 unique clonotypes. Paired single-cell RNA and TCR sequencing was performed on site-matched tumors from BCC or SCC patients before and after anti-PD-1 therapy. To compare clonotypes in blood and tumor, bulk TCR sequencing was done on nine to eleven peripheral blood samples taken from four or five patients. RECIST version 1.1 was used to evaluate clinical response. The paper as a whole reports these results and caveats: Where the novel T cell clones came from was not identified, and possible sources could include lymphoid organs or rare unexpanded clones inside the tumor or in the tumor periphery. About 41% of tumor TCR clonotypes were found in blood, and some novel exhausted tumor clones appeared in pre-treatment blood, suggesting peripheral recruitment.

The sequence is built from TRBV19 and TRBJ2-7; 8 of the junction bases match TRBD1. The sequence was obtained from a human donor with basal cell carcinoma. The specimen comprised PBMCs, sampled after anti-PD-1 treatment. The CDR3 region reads CASRDRVTYEQYF. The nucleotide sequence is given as TGTGCCAGTAGGGACAGGGTAACCTACGAGCAGTACTTC.